What follows are 27 T cell receptor beta chains derived from one specimen sequenced in a study of response to subunit inactivated influenza vaccine. TCRdb re-analysed the RT-PCR reads in MiXCR, keeping a single row per CDR3 protein. Of around 600,000 distinct CDR3 sequences in the sample, about 11% were seen once. The same data also went into a second study, on T cells expressing NK-cell markers. That study reports: 5'RACE template switching built TCR beta cDNA with unique molecular identifiers.

Source: PBMCs from blood, taken on the day of vaccination. The receptors derive from a man aged 45 to 65 who received an inactivated influenza vaccine.

This clonotype has just a few counts. The chain uses TRBV20-1 and TRBJ2-5, with 10 bases aligning to TRBD2. The CDR3 consists of 14 residues. V trimming: 4 bases; J trimming: 5 bases; junction bases outside the gene matches: 7. Germline CDR1 and CDR2: DFQATT and SNEGSKA (reference sequence). In DNA, the CDR3 is TGCAGTGCTATTTGGCTAGCGGGAGTGGAGACCCAGTACTTC. Its protein product is CSAIWLAGVETQYF.

The V gene is TRBV6-2 or TRBV6-3, the J gene TRBJ2-1; 9 positions agree with TRBD2. The V gene end was trimmed by 5 bases and the J gene end by 5 bases; junction bases not matched to a gene: 10. The CDR3 is made up of 16 amino acids. The germline V gene encodes CDR1 MNHEY and CDR2 SVGEGT. In DNA form, the CDR3 reads TGTGCCAGCAGTAAGGCCCGGACTAGCGCCAACAATGAGCAGTTCTTC. Amino acids: CASSKARTSANNEQFF.

In this sample, this clonotype turned up many times. The V gene is TRBV10-2, the J gene TRBJ2-7, with 7 bases lining up with TRBD1. This CDR3 spans 14 amino acids. CDR1 is WSHSY, CDR2 SAAADI, per germline. V shed 10 bases, J shed 4 bases, and the junction held 13 bases outside the gene matches. This CDR3 is CATTSGTALYEQYF. The CDR3 nucleotides are TGCGCCACCACCTCCGGGACAGCCTTATACGAGCAGTACTTC.

This clonotype has a count of ten or more. The chain couples TRBV5-1 to TRBJ1-5; no definite D call. V lost 4 bases, J lost 3 bases, and 11 bases lay in between. CDR1 SGHRS and CDR2 YFSETQ come from the germline V gene. The CDR3 spans 14 residues. CDR3 nucleotide sequence: TGCGCCAGCAGCCCGACGGGGAACAATCAGCCCCAGCATTTT. Protein sequence: CASSPTGNNQPQHF.

The chain joins TRBV4-2 to TRBJ2-5; 7 bases match TRBD1. The CDR3 extends over 15 amino acids. Germline CDR1 LGHNA, CDR2 YNFKEQ. V trimming: 5 bases; J trimming: 3 bases; junction bases outside the gene matches: 9. The CDR3 is CASSASGTAKETQYF. The CDR3 nucleotides read TGTGCCAGCAGCGCTTCCGGGACAGCTAAAGAGACCCAGTACTTC.

This clonotype has more than one count but fewer than ten. V and J are TRBV7-9 and TRBJ1-2; tentatively, D is TRBD1 (6 bases). This CDR3 comprises 12 residues. Germline V gene sequence: CDR1 SEHNR, CDR2 FQNEAQ (reference sequence). V shed 7 bases and J shed 4 bases, with 10 bases lying between them. Written as DNA, the CDR3 is TGTGCCAGCACCCCAGGGGTCTATGGCTACACCTTC. As protein: CASTPGVYGYTF.

This clonotype occurred a few times. V is TRBV4-2 and J is TRBJ2-5; 8 bases agree with TRBD2. With 4 bases clipped from V and 1 base from J, the junction kept 2 bases outside the gene matches. The V gene's germline CDR1 is LGHNA and CDR2 YNFKEQ. CDR3 length equals 14 residues. The CDR3 sequence: CASSRGGTQETQYF. CDR3 nucleotides: TGTGCCAGCAGCCGCGGGGGGACCCAAGAGACCCAGTACTTC.

This clonotype was seen many times. The CDR3 here is CASSAGTANTGELFF. In nucleotides, the CDR3 is TGCGCCAGCAGCGCCGGGACAGCGAACACCGGGGAGCTGTTTTTT. V gene TRBV5-1 combines with J gene TRBJ2-2; 7 bases are shared with TRBD1. The germline gives CDR1 SGHRS, CDR2 YFSETQ. J gave up 0 bases and V 4 bases, and 3 bases lay outside the gene matches. The CDR3 has 15 residues.

This clonotype has ten or more counts. This chain uses TRBV18 with TRBJ1-1; D gene uncertain. CDR1 and CDR2 (germline): KGHSH, LQKENI. V was shortened by 6 bases and J by 0 bases, with 17 bases between the two germline ends. The length of the CDR3 is 16 residues. The CDR3 DNA reads as TGTGCCAGCTCCCTAACCTCGACGACGGTGAACACTGAAGCTTTCTTT. Translating gives CASSLTSTTVNTEAFF.

The chain carries TRBV4-1 and TRBJ2-7; TRBD1 agrees at 9 bases. After removal of 3 bases from V and 7 bases from J, the junction contained 7 bases not matched to a gene. CDR1 is MGHRA, CDR2 YSYEKL, per germline. The CDR3 length is 14 residues. The CDR3 DNA follows: TGCGCCAGCAGCCAGCCCGGGACAGGGCGGGAGCAGTACTTC. It codes for CASSQPGTGREQYF.

This chain connects TRBV29-1 to TRBJ2-1, with D possibly matching TRBD1 (7 bases). The CDR3 has 15 residues. The germline V gene encodes CDR1 SQVTM and CDR2 ANQGSEA. The V end lost 6 bases, the J end lost 9 bases, and 24 bases lay between the germline ends. The CDR3 nucleotides read TGCAGCGTCGAAACGACTGGGACTCCAGGGGGTGAGCAGTTCTTC. Translated, it gives CSVETTGTPGGEQFF.

This clonotype was detected only a few times. The chain employs TRBV5-1 and TRBJ2-2; unclear D gene. The CDR3 has 14 amino acids. Trimming left V 4 bases short and J 5 bases short, with 12 bases between. Germline values: CDR1 SGHRS, CDR2 YFSETQ. CDR3 DNA: TGCGCCAGCAGCCATAATATTGGAACCGGGGAGCTGTTTTTT. This codes for CASSHNIGTGELFF.

This clonotype has a handful of counts. The rearrangement joins TRBV7-3 to TRBJ2-5; D call uncertain. This CDR3 is built from 13 residues. V was cut by 5 bases and J by 5 bases, with 12 bases left in between. In germline, CDR1 is SGHTA, CDR2 FQGTGA. CDR3 in DNA: TGTGCCAGCAGCGAAGGGCTTATGGAGACCCAGTACTTC. Residues: CASSEGLMETQYF.

This clonotype was counted a few times. The chain carries TRBV29-1 and TRBJ2-3; 8 bases align to TRBD1. The trim removed 7 bases at V and 6 bases at J, leaving 9 bases unmatched. CDR1 is SQVTM, CDR2 ANQGSEA, per germline. The CDR3 covers 13 residues. The CDR3 DNA is TGCAGCGCCCGGGACAGGAAAAGGGATACGCAGTATTTT. It specifies CSARDRKRDTQYF.

This clonotype was seen only a few times. The chain is built from TRBV27 and TRBJ2-2; D possibly corresponds to TRBD1 (6 bases). Trimming took 8 bases from V and 3 from J, leaving 22 bases between them. Germline lookup yields CDR1 MNHEY and CDR2 SMNVEV (reference sequence). This CDR3 has 17 residues. CDR3 sequence: CASGPSPRPGDTGELFF. CDR3 sequence (DNA): TGTGCCAGCGGGCCGTCCCCCCGCCCAGGGGACACCGGGGAGCTGTTTTTT.

This clonotype has only a few counts. The chain combines TRBV5-5 with TRBJ2-5; tentative D call: TRBD1 (5 bases). The V and J ends lost 0 bases and 0 bases respectively, with 9 bases between them. Germline values: CDR1 SGHKS, CDR2 YYEKEE (reference sequence). The CDR3 extends over 15 amino acids. CDR3 amino acids: CASSLDRLDQETQYF. The CDR3 DNA reads as TGTGCCAGCAGCTTGGACAGGCTCGACCAAGAGACCCAGTACTTC.

This clonotype occurred a few times. V usage is TRBV3-1 and J usage is TRBJ2-1; TRBD1 agrees at 8 bases. Germline V gene lookup returns CDR1 LGHDT and CDR2 YNNKEL (reference sequence). V lost 3 bases, J lost 1 base, and 5 bases stayed unmatched. The CDR3 loop spans 16 amino acids. The DNA of the CDR3 is TGTGCCAGCAGCCACCCTACAGGGGGGTCCTACAATGAGCAGTTCTTC. Translated: CASSHPTGGSYNEQFF.

This clonotype was picked up many times. The V gene is TRBV10-1, the J gene TRBJ2-2; the D gene could be TRBD1 or TRBD2 (5 bases each). V was pared by 3 bases and J by 5 bases, with 13 bases between. CDR1 WNHNN and CDR2 SYGVQD come from the germline V gene (reference sequence). The CDR3 runs to 15 residues. CDR3 sequence (DNA): TGCGCCAGCAGTGATCGGGACGTCGTAACCGGGGAGCTGTTTTTT. Its protein product is CASSDRDVVTGELFF.

This clonotype occurred a few times. This rearrangement joins TRBV29-1 to TRBJ2-3; 11 bases fit TRBD2. The ends lost 1 base at V and 4 bases at J; junction bases unmatched: 10. The CDR3 is 17 amino acids. Looked up from germline, CDR1 is SQVTM and CDR2 is ANQGSEA. The CDR3 DNA follows: TGCAGCGTTGAAGTGGTAGCGGGGGGGCTCTTGGCAGATACGCAGTATTTT. It encodes CSVEVVAGGLLADTQYF.

This clonotype was counted a few times. The chain joins TRBV5-1 to TRBJ2-7; TRBD1 matches at 7 bases. Germline V lookup: CDR1 SGHRS, CDR2 YFSETQ. V was pared by 4 bases and J by 2 bases, with 9 bases of the junction left unmatched. The CDR3 sequence is 15 residues long. The CDR3 loop reads CASSAGTVKTYEQYF. In DNA, the CDR3 is TGCGCCAGCAGCGCAGGGACAGTTAAGACCTACGAGCAGTACTTC.

This clonotype was found a few times. The rearrangement joins TRBV7-2 to TRBJ2-5, with D possibly TRBD2 on 6 matching bases. Trimming took 2 bases from V and 5 from J, leaving 12 bases between them. The CDR3 runs to 14 residues. Per the germline V gene, CDR1 is SGHTA and CDR2 is FQGNSA. CDR3 in DNA: TGTGCCAGCAGCTTAATAGGGGCGGGGGAGACCCAGTACTTC. Protein sequence: CASSLIGAGETQYF.

This clonotype was observed a handful of times. J is TRBJ1-5 and V is TRBV10-3, with 8 bases aligning to TRBD1. Germline V CDR1 and CDR2: ENHRY, SYGVKD. The CDR3 is 13 residues long. Trimming at V came to 6 bases and at J to 8 bases, leaving 6 bases not matched to a gene. CDR3 sequence reads: CAIREDRAEPQHF. The DNA for the CDR3 is TGTGCCATCAGAGAGGACAGGGCGGAGCCCCAGCATTTT.

The chain has TRBV20-1 and TRBJ2-7; TRBD2 matches 8 bases. Looked up from germline, CDR1 is DFQATT and CDR2 is SNEGSKA (reference sequence). The CDR3 totals 14 residues. V was clipped by 3 bases and J by 2 bases; unmatched bases: 6. CDR3 loop: CSASSREDPYEQYF. The CDR3, as DNA: TGCAGTGCTAGTTCGCGGGAGGATCCCTACGAGCAGTACTTC.

This clonotype was counted between two and nine times. The chain carries TRBV12-3 or TRBV12-4 and TRBJ2-5; D might be TRBD1 (5 bases). With 3 bases removed from V and 5 bases from J, the gap between germline ends came to 13 bases. There are 14 residues in the CDR3. The CDR3 region has the DNA TGTGCCAGCAGTTTTCAGGGCAGGTCCGAGACCCAGTACTTC. Translation: CASSFQGRSETQYF.

The chain couples TRBV6-2 or TRBV6-3 to TRBJ2-3, with TRBD2 matching over 8 bases. Germline V gene lookup returns CDR1 MNHEY and CDR2 SVGEGT. Losses at the gene ends were 3 bases for V and 4 bases for J; bases not matched to a gene: 6. The CDR3 has 15 amino acids. The CDR3 sequence is CASSYRSGSADTQYF. The CDR3 DNA reads as TGTGCCAGCAGTTATAGAAGCGGGAGCGCAGATACGCAGTATTTT.

The chain recombines TRBV7-7 with TRBJ2-7, with 10 bases matching TRBD2. This CDR3 is 16 amino acids long. Germline CDR1 SSHAT, CDR2 FNYEAQ (reference sequence). The V segment lost 5 bases and the J segment 6 bases; nucleotides outside the gene matches: 13. The CDR3 DNA follows: TGTGCCAGCAGCCCCCGAGGAGCGGGAGGGGTAAGCGAGCAGTACTTC. Its translation is CASSPRGAGGVSEQYF. The variable domain in full, with the rest retrieved from reference TRBV7-7 and TRBJ2-7, is GAGVSQSPRYKVTKRGQDVTLRCDPISSHATLYWYQQALGQGPEFLTYFNYEAQPDKSGLPSDRFSAERPEGSISTLTIQRTEQRDSAMYRCASSPRGAGGVSEQYFGPGTRLTVT.

The chain joins TRBV20-1 to TRBJ2-5, with 10 bases lining up with TRBD1. V was clipped by 6 bases and J by 5 bases; unmatched bases: 6. The CDR3 contains 13 residues. Germline V gene lookup returns CDR1 DFQATT and CDR2 SNEGSKA (reference sequence). The CDR3 DNA sequence: TGCAGTGCAACCCGGGACAGGGGTGAGACCCAGTACTTC. Protein: CSATRDRGETQYF.